This passage covers 13 T cell receptor beta chains from one sample sequenced in a study of T cell clonality in common variable immunodeficiency. These receptors have no identified antigens. Study-level results: In common variable immunodeficiency, TCR beta chains reportedly carried fewer deletions and N-nucleotide insertions.

Generated by immunoSEQ multiplex PCR, the TCRdb table keeps only in-frame clones and is missing some. The repertoire consists of about 33,000 clones, none detected only once. Source material: peripheral blood mononuclear cells. These TCRs come from a human donor with common variable immunodeficiency.

Of note for this clone: The read halts 3 residues ahead of the CDR3 end, with the missing end drawn from the germline J gene. J is TRBJ1-5 and V is TRBV5-8; a possible D gene is TRBD1 (6 bases). The germline V gene encodes CDR1 SGHTS and CDR2 YDEGEE. CDR3 length equals 13 residues. The V end was cut by 3 bases, the J end by 4 bases, with 8 bases between. CDR3: CASSSRGNQPQHF. The sequenced part of the CDR3 DNA is TGTGCCAGCAGCTCCAGGGGAAATCAGCCC.

This clone was picked up many times. Read data end 3 residues before the CDR3 end; the end is taken from the germline J gene. This chain links TRBV7-8 with TRBJ2-3; D is undetermined. V dropped 6 bases and J dropped 0 bases, with 10 bases sitting between them. The V gene's germline CDR1 is SGHVS and CDR2 FQNEAQ. The CDR3 length is 14 residues. The sequenced part of the CDR3 DNA is TGTGCCAGCAGTTCTAAGACTAGCACAGATACG. This encodes CASSSKTSTDT. The entire CDR3 is CASSSKTSTDTQYF. Variable domain in full (rest from reference TRBV7-8 and TRBJ2-3): GAGVSQSPRYKVAKRGQDVALRCDPISGHVSLFWYQQALGQGPEFLTYFQNEAQLDKSGLPSDRFFAERPEGSVSTLKIQRTQQEDSAVYLCASSSKTSTDTQYFGPGTRLTVL.

This clone has a count of ten or more. The read gets to within 3 residues of the CDR3 end, and the germline J gene fills in the rest. The V call is TRBV2, the J call TRBJ2-2; D uncertain. CDR1 is SNHLY and CDR2 is FYNNEI in the germline V gene. Trimming stripped 1 base from V and 0 bases from J, with 6 bases between. CDR3 length: 15 residues. CDR3 loop: CASSEVPANTGELFF. CDR3 DNA (partial): TGTGCCAGCAGTGAAGTGCCAGCGAACACCGGGGAG.

This clone was picked up many times. The read terminates 3 residues ahead of where the CDR3 ends, so the germline J gene completes it. The chain carries TRBV11-2 and TRBJ2-3; D unresolved. The CDR3 is 11 amino acids. The V gene's germline CDR1 is SGHAT and CDR2 FQNNGV. The CDR3 here is CASSKKGAQYF. The sequenced CDR3 bases are TGTGCCAGCAGCAAAAAGGGCGCG.

This clone was recorded at least ten times. Read coverage stops 3 residues before the CDR3 terminus; the germline J gene supplies the remainder. This chain joins TRBV11-2 and TRBJ2-3; D possibly corresponds to TRBD2 (5 bases). Looked up from germline, CDR1 is SGHAT and CDR2 is FQNNGV. The V end lost 5 bases, the J end lost 3 bases, and 15 bases lay between the germline ends. The CDR3 sequence is 15 residues long. Partial CDR3 DNA: TGTGCCAGCAGCCCGACCTGGACTGGAACAGATACG. Its protein product is CASSPTWTGTDT. The whole CDR3 is CASSPTWTGTDTQYF.

This clone was seen at least ten times. Coverage ceases 3 residues before the CDR3 finishes, and the germline J gene fills in the end. The J gene is TRBJ2-5, the V gene TRBV7-9; tentative D call: TRBD2 (7 bases). This CDR3 has 15 residues. V was clipped by 2 bases and J by 1 base, with 11 bases between them. Germline CDR1 SEHNR, CDR2 FQNEAQ (reference sequence). CDR3 sequence: CASSLYGGAQETQYF. The DNA read from the CDR3 is TGTGCCAGCAGCTTATATGGGGGGGCCCAAGAGACC. The variable domain in full, with the rest retrieved from reference TRBV7-9 and TRBJ2-5, is DTGVSQNPRHKITKRGQNVTFRCDPISEHNRLYWYRQTLGQGPEFLTYFQNEAQLEKSRLLSDRFSAERPKGSFSTLEIQRTEQGDSAMYLCASSLYGGAQETQYFGPGTRLLVL.

At least ten counts were recorded for this clone. With the read ending 3 residues before the CDR3 end, the germline J gene is used to fill in that end. The rearrangement joins TRBV5-1 to TRBJ2-3; TRBD2 matches at 14 bases. The germline V gene encodes CDR1 SGHRS and CDR2 YFSETQ. This CDR3 comprises 17 residues. Trimming at V came to 3 bases and at J to 2 bases, leaving 5 bases not matched to a gene. The sequenced CDR3 bases are TGCGCCAGCAGCTCTGGGACTAGCGGGGGAATCACAGATACG. It specifies CASSSGTSGGITDT. In full, the CDR3 is CASSSGTSGGITDTQYF.

This clone was counted many times. The read comes to an end 3 residues before the CDR3 does, leaving the germline J gene to fill in the end. V is TRBV19 and J is TRBJ1-4; the match to TRBD1 covers 8 bases. Germline CDR1 LNHDA, CDR2 SQIVND (reference sequence). J lost 7 bases, V lost 5 bases, and 9 bases had no gene match. The CDR3 is 15 amino acids. CDR3 amino acids: CASSVIPDRAEKLFF. The CDR3 bases that were read are TGTGCCAGTAGTGTAATCCCGGACAGGGCTGAAAAA.

This clone was observed many times. The read falls 3 residues short of the CDR3 end, and the missing part is taken from the germline J gene. The chain recombines TRBV20-1 with TRBJ2-3, with 11 bases identical to TRBD2. V shed 3 bases, J shed 3 bases, and the junction held 17 bases outside the gene matches. The CDR3 runs to 19 residues. Looked up from germline, CDR1 is DFQATT and CDR2 is SNEGSKA (reference sequence). CDR3 loop: CSARWASGGSTPATDTQYF. The covered CDR3 bases are TGCAGTGCTAGGTGGGCTAGCGGGGGGTCAACCCCAGCTACAGATACG.

This clone occurred many times. The read is 3 residues too short to cover the CDR3 end, so that end is filled in from the germline J gene. The V call is TRBV20-1, the J call TRBJ1-5, with D possibly being TRBD1 (6 bases). The CDR3 covers 12 residues. Germline V CDR1 and CDR2: DFQATT, SNEGSKA (reference sequence). V was pared by 6 bases and J by 5 bases, with 11 bases between. The CDR3 DNA, read in part, is TGCAGTGCGGTAGGGGGGGATCAGCCC. It translates to CSAVGGDQP. The complete CDR3 protein is CSAVGGDQPQHF.

This clone was seen a few times. Read coverage stops 3 residues before the CDR3 terminus; the germline J gene supplies the remainder. The rearrangement links TRBV18 to TRBJ2-2; 8 nucleotides line up with TRBD1. The V gene's germline CDR1 is KGHSH and CDR2 LQKENI. The ends lost 3 bases at V and 1 base at J; junction bases unmatched: 1. The CDR3 spans 15 residues. This chain's CDR3 is CASSPGQENTGELFF. The DNA read from the CDR3 is TGTGCCAGCTCACCGGGACAGGAGAACACCGGGGAG.

A word on this clone: The read stops 3 residues short of the end of the CDR3; the missing end is completed from the germline J gene. This rearrangement joins TRBV30 to TRBJ2-4; 10 bases match TRBD1. The CDR3 runs 15 residues. Trimming removed 1 base from V and 2 bases from J; junction bases left unmatched: 2. From germline, CDR1 is GTSNPN and CDR2 SVGIG (reference sequence). CDR3 DNA (partial): TGTGCCTGGAGTGGACAGGGGGCTACCAAAAACATT. It specifies CAWSGQGATKNI. The complete CDR3 protein is CAWSGQGATKNIQYF.

The table lists this clone with a few counts. The read finishes 3 residues shy of the CDR3 end, and the germline J gene is used to complete it. The V call is TRBV6-2 or TRBV6-3, the J call TRBJ1-2; the match to TRBD1 covers 12 bases. With 6 bases clipped from V and 6 bases from J, the junction kept 8 bases outside the gene matches. The CDR3 has 15 amino acids. From germline, CDR1 is MNHEY and CDR2 SVGEGT. The CDR3 sequence is CASSAPGQGADGYTF. The DNA read from the CDR3 is TGTGCCAGCAGCGCCCCGGGACAGGGGGCGGATGGC.